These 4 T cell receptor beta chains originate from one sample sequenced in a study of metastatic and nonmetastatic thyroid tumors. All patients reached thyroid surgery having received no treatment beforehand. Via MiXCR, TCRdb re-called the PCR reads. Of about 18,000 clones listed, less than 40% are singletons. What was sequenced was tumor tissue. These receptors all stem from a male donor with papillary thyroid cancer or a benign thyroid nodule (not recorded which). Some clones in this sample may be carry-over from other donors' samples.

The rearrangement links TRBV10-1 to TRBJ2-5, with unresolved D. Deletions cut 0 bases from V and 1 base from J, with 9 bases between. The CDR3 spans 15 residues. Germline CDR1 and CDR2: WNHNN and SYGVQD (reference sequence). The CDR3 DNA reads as TGCGCCAGCAGTGAGTCTAGAGGTATCCAAGAGACCCAGTACTTC. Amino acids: CASSESRGIQETQYF.

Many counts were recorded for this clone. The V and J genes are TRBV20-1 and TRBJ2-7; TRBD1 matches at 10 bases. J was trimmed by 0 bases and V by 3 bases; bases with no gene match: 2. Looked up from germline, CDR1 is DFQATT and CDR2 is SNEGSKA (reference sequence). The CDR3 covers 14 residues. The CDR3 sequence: CSASDRGLSYEQYF. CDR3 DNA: TGCAGTGCTAGCGACAGGGGGCTCTCCTACGAGCAGTACTTC.

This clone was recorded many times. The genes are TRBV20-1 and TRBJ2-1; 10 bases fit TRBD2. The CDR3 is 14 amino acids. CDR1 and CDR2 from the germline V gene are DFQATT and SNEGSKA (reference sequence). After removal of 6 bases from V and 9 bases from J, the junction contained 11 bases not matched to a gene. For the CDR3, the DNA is TGCAGTGCCCCACCTAGCGGGAGTTGGGGTGAGCAGTTCTTC. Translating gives CSAPPSGSWGEQFF.

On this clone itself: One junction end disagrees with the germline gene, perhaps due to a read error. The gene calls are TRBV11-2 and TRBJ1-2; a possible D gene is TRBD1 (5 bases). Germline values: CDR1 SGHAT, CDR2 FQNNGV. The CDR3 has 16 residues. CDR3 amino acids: CASSPPGSYGGYVYTF. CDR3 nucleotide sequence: TGTGCCAGCAGCCCTCCTGGGTCATATGGGGGGTATGTCTACACCTTC.